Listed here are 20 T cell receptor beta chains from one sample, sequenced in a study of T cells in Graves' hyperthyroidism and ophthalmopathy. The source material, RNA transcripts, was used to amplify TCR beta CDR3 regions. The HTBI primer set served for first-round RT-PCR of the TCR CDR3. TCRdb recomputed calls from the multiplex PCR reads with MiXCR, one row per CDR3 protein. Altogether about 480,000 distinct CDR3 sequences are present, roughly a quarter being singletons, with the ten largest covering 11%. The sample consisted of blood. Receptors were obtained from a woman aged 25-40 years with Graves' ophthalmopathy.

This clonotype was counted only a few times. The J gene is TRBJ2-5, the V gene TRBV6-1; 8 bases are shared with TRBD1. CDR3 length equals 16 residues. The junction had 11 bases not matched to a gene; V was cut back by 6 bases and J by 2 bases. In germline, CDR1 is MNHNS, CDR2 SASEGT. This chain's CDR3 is CASRPLLRGQQETQYF. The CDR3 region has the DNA TGTGCCAGCAGACCACTACTCAGGGGGCAACAAGAGACCCAGTACTTC.

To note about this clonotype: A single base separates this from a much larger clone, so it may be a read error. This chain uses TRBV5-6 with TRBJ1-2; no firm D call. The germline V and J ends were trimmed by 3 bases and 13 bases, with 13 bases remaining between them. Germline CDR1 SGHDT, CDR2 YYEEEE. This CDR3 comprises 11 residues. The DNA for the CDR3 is TGTGCCAGCAGCTGGGCGAAGGACTTCACCTTC. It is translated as CASSWAKDFTF.

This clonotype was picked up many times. The CDR3 DNA is TGTGCCAGCAGTCCAGGAGGGCCGGAGACCCAGTACTTC. Translated, it gives CASSPGGPETQYF. This sequence joins TRBV7-2 and TRBJ2-5, with D possibly TRBD2 on 6 matching bases. From germline, CDR1 is SGHTA and CDR2 FQGNSA. Trimming removed 6 bases from V and 5 bases from J, with 13 bases in between. The CDR3 has 13 amino acids.

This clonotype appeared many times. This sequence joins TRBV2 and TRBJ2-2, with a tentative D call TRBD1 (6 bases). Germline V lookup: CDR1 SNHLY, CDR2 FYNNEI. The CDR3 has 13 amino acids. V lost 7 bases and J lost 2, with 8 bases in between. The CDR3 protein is CASTGHNTGELFF. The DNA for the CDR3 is TGTGCCAGCACGGGACACAACACCGGGGAGCTGTTTTTT.

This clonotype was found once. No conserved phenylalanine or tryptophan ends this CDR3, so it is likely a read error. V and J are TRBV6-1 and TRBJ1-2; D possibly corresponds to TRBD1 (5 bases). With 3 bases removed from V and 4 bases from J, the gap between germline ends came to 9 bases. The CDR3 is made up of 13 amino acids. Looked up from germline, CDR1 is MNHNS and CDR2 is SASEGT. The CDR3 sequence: CASSETVGYGYTD. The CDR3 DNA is TGTGCCAGCAGTGAGACAGTCGGCTATGGCTACACCGAC.

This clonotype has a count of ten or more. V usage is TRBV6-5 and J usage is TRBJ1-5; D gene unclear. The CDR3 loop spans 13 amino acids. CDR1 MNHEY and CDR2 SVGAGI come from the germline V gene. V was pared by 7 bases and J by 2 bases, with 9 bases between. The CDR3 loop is CASTREGNQPQHF. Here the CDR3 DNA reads TGTGCCAGCACCCGAGAGGGCAATCAGCCCCAGCATTTT.

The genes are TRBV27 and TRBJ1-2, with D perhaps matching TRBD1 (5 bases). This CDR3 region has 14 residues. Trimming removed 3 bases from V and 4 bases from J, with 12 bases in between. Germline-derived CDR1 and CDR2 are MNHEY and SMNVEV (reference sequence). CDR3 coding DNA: TGTGCCAGCAGTTTTGGACCAGGGCCCTATGGCTACACCTTC. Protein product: CASSFGPGPYGYTF.

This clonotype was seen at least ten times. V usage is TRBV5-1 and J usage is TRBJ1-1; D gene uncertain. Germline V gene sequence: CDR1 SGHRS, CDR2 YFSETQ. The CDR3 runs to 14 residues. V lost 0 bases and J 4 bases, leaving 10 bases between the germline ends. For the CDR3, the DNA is TGCGCCAGCAGCTTGGGGGCAGAACCCACTGAAGCTTTCTTT. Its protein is CASSLGAEPTEAFF.

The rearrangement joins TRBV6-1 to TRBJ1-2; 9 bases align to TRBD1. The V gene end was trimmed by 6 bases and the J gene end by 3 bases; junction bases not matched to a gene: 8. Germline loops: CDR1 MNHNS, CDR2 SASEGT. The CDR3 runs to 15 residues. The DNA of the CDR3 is TGTGCCAGCAGGTCCCCCGGGACAGGGCACTATGGCTACACCTTC. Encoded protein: CASRSPGTGHYGYTF.

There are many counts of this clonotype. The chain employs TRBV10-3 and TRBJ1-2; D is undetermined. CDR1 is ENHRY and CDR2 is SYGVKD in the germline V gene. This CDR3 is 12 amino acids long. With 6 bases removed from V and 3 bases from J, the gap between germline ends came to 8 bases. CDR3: CAIRAKDYGYTF. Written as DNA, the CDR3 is TGTGCCATCAGAGCTAAAGACTATGGCTACACCTTC.

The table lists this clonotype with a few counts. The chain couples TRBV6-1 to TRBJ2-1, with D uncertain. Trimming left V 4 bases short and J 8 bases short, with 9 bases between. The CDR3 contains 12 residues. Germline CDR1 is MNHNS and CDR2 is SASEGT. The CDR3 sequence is CASSVIVDEQFF. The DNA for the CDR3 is TGTGCCAGCAGTGTTATCGTAGATGAGCAGTTCTTC.

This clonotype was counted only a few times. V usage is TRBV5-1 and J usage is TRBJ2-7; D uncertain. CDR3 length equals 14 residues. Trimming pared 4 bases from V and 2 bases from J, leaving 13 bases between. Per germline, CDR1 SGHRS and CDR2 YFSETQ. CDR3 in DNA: TGCGCCAGCAGCGTCGACACCCCCGCCTACGAGCAGTACTTC. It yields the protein CASSVDTPAYEQYF.

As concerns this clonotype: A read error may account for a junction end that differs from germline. CDR3 sequence (DNA): TGTGCCAGCAGCGTATCCAGCGGGAGAGCCGAGCAGTACTTC. Residues: CASSVSSGRAEQYF. The chain recombines TRBV10-1 with TRBJ2-7; 8 positions agree with TRBD2. The CDR3 sequence is 14 residues long. Germline V gene data show CDR1 as WNHNN and CDR2 as SYGVQD (reference sequence).

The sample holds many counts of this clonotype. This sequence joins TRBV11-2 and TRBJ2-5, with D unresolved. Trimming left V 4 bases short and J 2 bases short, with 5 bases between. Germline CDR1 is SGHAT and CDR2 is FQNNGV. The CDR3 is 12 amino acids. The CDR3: CASSYQQETQYF. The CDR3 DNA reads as TGTGCCAGCAGCTACCAACAAGAGACCCAGTACTTC.

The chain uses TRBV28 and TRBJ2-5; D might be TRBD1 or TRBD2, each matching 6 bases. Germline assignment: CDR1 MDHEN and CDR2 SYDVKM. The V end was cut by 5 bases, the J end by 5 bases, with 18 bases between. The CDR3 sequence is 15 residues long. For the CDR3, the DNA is TGTGCCAGCAGTACCTTAACGGGGGCGGGTGAGACCCAGTACTTC. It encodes CASSTLTGAGETQYF.

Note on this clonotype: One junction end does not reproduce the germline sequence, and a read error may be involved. CDR3 DNA: TGCGCCAGCATCCAAGGGGCACAAGAGACCCAGTACTTC. Residues: CASIQGAQETQYF. This sequence joins TRBV4-1 and TRBJ2-5, with a weak D call TRBD1 (5 bases). CDR1 MGHRA and CDR2 YSYEKL come from the germline V gene. The length of the CDR3 is 13 residues.

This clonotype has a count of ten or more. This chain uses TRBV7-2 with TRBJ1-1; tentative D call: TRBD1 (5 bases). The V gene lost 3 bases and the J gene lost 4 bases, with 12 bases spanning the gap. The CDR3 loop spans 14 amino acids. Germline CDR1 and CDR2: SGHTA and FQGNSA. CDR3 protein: CASSFQGPSTEAFF. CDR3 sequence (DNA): TGTGCCAGCAGCTTCCAGGGCCCCAGCACTGAAGCTTTCTTT.

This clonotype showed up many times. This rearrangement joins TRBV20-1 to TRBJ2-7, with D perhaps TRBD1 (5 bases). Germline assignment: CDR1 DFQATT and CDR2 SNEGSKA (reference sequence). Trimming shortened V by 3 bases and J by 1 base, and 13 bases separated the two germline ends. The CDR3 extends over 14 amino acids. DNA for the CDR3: TGCAGTGCTAGCAAGGGGTCTCGGTCCTACGAGCAGTACTTC. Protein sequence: CSASKGSRSYEQYF.

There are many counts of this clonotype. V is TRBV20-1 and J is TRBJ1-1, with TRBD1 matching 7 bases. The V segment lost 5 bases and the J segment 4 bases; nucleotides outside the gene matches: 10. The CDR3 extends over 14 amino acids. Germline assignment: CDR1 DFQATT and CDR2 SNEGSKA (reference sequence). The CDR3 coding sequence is TGCAGTGCTCGCAAACAGGGGAGAGGCACTGAAGCTTTCTTT. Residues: CSARKQGRGTEAFF.

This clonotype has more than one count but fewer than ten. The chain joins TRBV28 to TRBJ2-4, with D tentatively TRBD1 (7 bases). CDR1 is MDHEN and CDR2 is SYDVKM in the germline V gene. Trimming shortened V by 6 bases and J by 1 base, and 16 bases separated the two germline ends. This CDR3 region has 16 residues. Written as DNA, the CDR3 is TGTGCCAGCAGGGGTGGGCCAGGGGGGGCCAAAAACATTCAGTACTTC. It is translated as CASRGGPGGAKNIQYF. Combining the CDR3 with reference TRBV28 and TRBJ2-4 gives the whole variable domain DVKVTQSSRYLVKRTGEKVFLECVQDMDHENMFWYRQDPGLGLRLIYFSYDVKMKEKGDIPEGYSVSREKKERFSLILESASTNQTSMYLCASRGGPGGAKNIQYFGAGTRLSVL.